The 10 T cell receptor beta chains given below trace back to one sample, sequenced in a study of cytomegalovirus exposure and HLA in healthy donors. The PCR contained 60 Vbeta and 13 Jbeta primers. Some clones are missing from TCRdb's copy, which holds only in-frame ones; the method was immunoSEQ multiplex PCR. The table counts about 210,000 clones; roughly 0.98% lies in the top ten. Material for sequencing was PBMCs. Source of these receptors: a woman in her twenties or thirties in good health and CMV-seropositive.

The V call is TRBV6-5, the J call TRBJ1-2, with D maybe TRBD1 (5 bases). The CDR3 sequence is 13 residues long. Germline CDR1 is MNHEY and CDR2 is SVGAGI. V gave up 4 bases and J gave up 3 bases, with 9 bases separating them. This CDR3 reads CASSSTDHYGYTF. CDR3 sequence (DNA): TGTGCCAGCAGTTCGACAGACCACTATGGCTACACCTTC.

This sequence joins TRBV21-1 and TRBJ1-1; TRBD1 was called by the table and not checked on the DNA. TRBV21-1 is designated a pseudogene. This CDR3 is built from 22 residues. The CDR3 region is CASSKSKVQFGQTMKGATEAFF. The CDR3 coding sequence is TGTGCCAGCAGCAAGTCGAAAGTCCAATTTGGACAGACCATGAAAGGGGCCACTGAAGCTTTCTTT.

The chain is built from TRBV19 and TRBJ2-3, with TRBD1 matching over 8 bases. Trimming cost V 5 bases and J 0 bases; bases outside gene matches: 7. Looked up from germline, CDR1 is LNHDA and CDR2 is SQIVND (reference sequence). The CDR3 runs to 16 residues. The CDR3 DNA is TGTGCCAGTAGTGGAACGGACAGGGCGAGCACAGATACGCAGTATTTT. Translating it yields CASSGTDRASTDTQYF.

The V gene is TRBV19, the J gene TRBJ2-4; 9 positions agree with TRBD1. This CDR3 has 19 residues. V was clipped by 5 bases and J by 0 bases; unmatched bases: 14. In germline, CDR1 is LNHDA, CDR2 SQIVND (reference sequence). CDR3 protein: CASSATGGRARLAKNIQYF. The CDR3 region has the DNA TGTGCCAGTAGTGCAACAGGGGGCAGGGCCCGATTAGCCAAAAACATTCAGTACTTC. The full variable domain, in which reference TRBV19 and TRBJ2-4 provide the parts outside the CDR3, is DGGITQSPKYLFRKEGQNVTLSCEQNLNHDAMYWYRQDPGQGLRLIYYSQIVNDFQKGDIAEGYSVSREKKESFPLTVTSAQKNPTAFYLCASSATGGRARLAKNIQYFGAGTRLSVL.

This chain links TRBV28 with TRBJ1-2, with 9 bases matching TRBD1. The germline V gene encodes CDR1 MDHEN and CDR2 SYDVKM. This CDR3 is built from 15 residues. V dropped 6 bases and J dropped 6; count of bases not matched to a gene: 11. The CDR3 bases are TGTGCCAGCAGCGGAACGGGACAGGGAAGAGATGGCTACACCTTC. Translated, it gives CASSGTGQGRDGYTF.

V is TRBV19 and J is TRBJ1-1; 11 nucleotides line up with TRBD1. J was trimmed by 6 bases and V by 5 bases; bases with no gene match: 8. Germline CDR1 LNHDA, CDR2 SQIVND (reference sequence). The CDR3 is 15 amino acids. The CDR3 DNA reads TGTGCCAGTAGTTTACGGGACAGGGGGGACGCTGAAGCTTTCTTT. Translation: CASSLRDRGDAEAFF.

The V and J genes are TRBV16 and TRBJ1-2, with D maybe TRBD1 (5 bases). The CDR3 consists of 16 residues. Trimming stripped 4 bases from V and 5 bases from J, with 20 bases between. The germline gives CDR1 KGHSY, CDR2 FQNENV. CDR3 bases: TGTGCCAGCAGCCCCGGACTTACCCGGCGGGGGTATGGCTACACCTTC. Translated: CASSPGLTRRGYGYTF.

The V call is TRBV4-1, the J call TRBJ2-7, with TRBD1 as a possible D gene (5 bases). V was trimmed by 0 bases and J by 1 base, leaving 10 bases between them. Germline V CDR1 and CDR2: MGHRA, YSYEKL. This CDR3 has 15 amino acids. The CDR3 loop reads CASSQDRSGSYEQYF. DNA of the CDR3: TGCGCCAGCAGCCAAGATCGTTCAGGGTCCTACGAGCAGTACTTC.

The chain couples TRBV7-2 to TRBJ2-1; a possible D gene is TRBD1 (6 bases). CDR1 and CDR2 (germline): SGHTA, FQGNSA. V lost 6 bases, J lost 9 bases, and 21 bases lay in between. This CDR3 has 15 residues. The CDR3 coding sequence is TGTGCCAGCAGACAGCCGGGACACCCTTCAGGTGAGCAGTTCTTC. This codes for CASRQPGHPSGEQFF.

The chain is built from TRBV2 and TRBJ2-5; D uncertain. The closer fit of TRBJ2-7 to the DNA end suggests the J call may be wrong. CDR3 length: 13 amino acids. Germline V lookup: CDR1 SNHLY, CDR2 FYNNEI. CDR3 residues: CASSEDGNYEQYF. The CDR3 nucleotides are TGTGCCAGCAGTGAAGATGGCAACTACGAGCAGTACTTC.